The T cell receptor beta chain under discussion was sequenced for a study of graft-versus-host responses after intestinal transplantation. On the study more broadly: Each recipient received anti-thymocyte globulin induction, then tacrolimus and steroids for around three years. Study-wide results and caveats: Early HvG declines after transplant were associated with peak circulating GvH clone levels. Among recipient marrow samples, GvH clones were found; some appeared first in ileum or blood.

Only in-frame clones appear in the TCRdb table, and some are missing; sequencing was by immunoSEQ multiplex PCR. The sample includes tens of thousands of clones, 80% to 90% of them seen just once. As concerns this clone: What it binds is unknown.

This CDR3 is 15 amino acids long. J was trimmed by 7 bases and V by 5 bases; bases with no gene match: 8. Germline V lookup: CDR1 MNHEY, CDR2 SVGAGI. The rearrangement links TRBV6-5 to TRBJ2-7; the match to TRBD2 covers 13 bases. This clonotype was obtained from a human donor who was the organ donor for an intestinal transplant. The source material was unstimulated CD4+ T cells sorted from spleen or lymph node cells, sampled before transplant. The CDR3 spells CASSTWTSGSREQYF. The CDR3 nucleotides read TGTGCCAGCAGTACATGGACTAGCGGGAGCAGGGAGCAGTACTTC.